The 18 T cell receptor beta chains reported below all come from one sample, sequenced in a study of T cells in Graves' hyperthyroidism and ophthalmopathy. Template material for amplifying TCR beta CDR3 regions consisted of RNA transcripts. Researchers ran a first-round RT-PCR on the TCR CDR3 using the HTBI primer set. TCRdb reprocessed the multiplex PCR reads via MiXCR and lists one record per CDR3 protein. The table records approximately 720,000 distinct CDR3 sequences, approximately 18% of them present only once. Sequencing was carried out using blood. The receptors here all came from a woman in her forties or fifties with Graves' hyperthyroidism that later progressed to Graves' ophthalmopathy.

This clonotype has just a few counts. The genes are TRBV15 and TRBJ2-3, with 7 positions matching TRBD1. Looked up from germline, CDR1 is LNHNV and CDR2 is YYDKDF (reference sequence). J gave up 2 bases and V 3 bases, and 5 bases lay outside the gene matches. CDR3 length: 15 residues. The CDR3 sequence is CATSSKQGSTDTQYF. CDR3 nucleotides: TGTGCCACCAGCAGTAAACAGGGGTCCACAGATACGCAGTATTTT.

This clonotype was detected many times. The V gene is TRBV18, the J gene TRBJ2-5; D call uncertain. This CDR3 has 12 amino acids. Germline CDR1 KGHSH, CDR2 LQKENI. The V end lost 6 bases, the J end lost 0 bases, and 5 bases lay between the germline ends. CDR3 bases: TGTGCCAGCTCCTCGTACCAAGAGACCCAGTACTTC. This encodes CASSSYQETQYF.

This clonotype has only a few counts. V gene TRBV5-4 combines with J gene TRBJ2-3; D might be TRBD2 (6 bases). Germline V lookup: CDR1 SGHNT, CDR2 YYREEE (reference sequence). This CDR3 spans 16 amino acids. The germline V and J ends were trimmed by 2 bases and 10 bases, with 23 bases remaining between them. CDR3 residues: CASSLEHVSSGRAQYF. DNA of the CDR3: TGTGCCAGCAGCTTAGAGCATGTGAGTAGCGGCAGAGCGCAGTATTTT. Variable domain in full (rest from reference TRBV5-4 and TRBJ2-3): ETGVTQSPTHLIKTRGQQVTLRCSSQSGHNTVSWYQQALGQGPQFIFQYYREEENGRGNFPPRFSGLQFPNYSSELNVNALELDDSALYLCASSLEHVSSGRAQYFGPGTRLTVL.

The genes are TRBV6-5 and TRBJ2-1; 13 positions match TRBD2. V lost 4 bases, J lost 7 bases, and 4 bases stayed unmatched. The CDR3 covers 15 residues. Germline assignment: CDR1 MNHEY and CDR2 SVGAGI. CDR3 nucleotides: TGTGCCAGCAGTTCTCCGACTAGCGGGGGGAATGAGCAGTTCTTC. It encodes CASSSPTSGGNEQFF.

There are many counts of this clonotype. This sequence joins TRBV19 and TRBJ2-2; no reliable D call. Per the germline V gene, CDR1 is LNHDA and CDR2 is SQIVND (reference sequence). Trimming left V 7 bases short and J 0 bases short, with 9 bases between. CDR3 length: 14 amino acids. Written as DNA, the CDR3 is TGTGCCAGTACTTCCAGGACGAACACCGGGGAGCTGTTTTTT. This gives the protein CASTSRTNTGELFF.

This clonotype was counted many times. The rearrangement joins TRBV11-2 to TRBJ2-5, with D perhaps TRBD1 (6 bases). Trimming cost V 1 base and J 4 bases, with 13 bases left between them. Germline V gene sequence: CDR1 SGHAT, CDR2 FQNNGV. The length of the CDR3 is 15 residues. CDR3 loop: CASSLGQGSAETQYF. The CDR3 DNA follows: TGTGCCAGCAGCTTAGGGCAGGGGTCTGCAGAGACCCAGTACTTC. Combining the CDR3 with reference TRBV11-2 and TRBJ2-5 gives the whole variable domain EAGVAQSPRYKIIEKRQSVAFWCNPISGHATLYWYQQILGQGPKLLIQFQNNGVVDDSQLPKDRFSAERLKGVDSTLKIQPAKLEDSAVYLCASSLGQGSAETQYFGPGTRLLVL.

CDR3 region: CASRGTSGRLTDTQYF. In DNA form, the CDR3 reads TGTGCCAGCAGAGGGACTAGCGGGCGCCTCACAGATACGCAGTATTTT. The rearrangement uses TRBV6-2 or TRBV6-3 and TRBJ2-3; 12 bases are a match to TRBD2. Unmatched junction bases numbered 6, after V lost 6 bases and J lost 2 bases. CDR1 is MNHEY, CDR2 SVGEGT, per germline. This CDR3 has 16 amino acids.

A few counts support this clonotype. This sequence joins TRBV3-1 and TRBJ2-3, with unresolved D. Trimming took 1 base from V and 6 from J, leaving 5 bases between them. The CDR3 totals 12 residues. The germline CDR1 and CDR2 sequences are LGHDT and YNNKEL (reference sequence). CDR3 protein: CASSQVRDTQYF. In DNA form, the CDR3 reads TGTGCCAGCAGCCAAGTGAGGGATACGCAGTATTTT.

The chain employs TRBV7-9 and TRBJ2-1; possible D gene TRBD1, 5 bases. CDR1 is SEHNR, CDR2 FQNEAQ, per germline (reference sequence). This CDR3 is built from 16 residues. The ends were cut back, 4 bases at V and 0 bases at J, with 13 bases in the middle. The CDR3 sequence: CASSSRQPSSYNEQFF. The CDR3 region has the DNA TGTGCCAGCAGCTCAAGACAGCCCTCCTCCTACAATGAGCAGTTCTTC.

This chain uses TRBV24-1 with TRBJ1-2; D remains unclear. V shed 2 bases and J shed 5 bases, with 11 bases lying between them. The CDR3 contains 14 residues. From germline, CDR1 is KGHDR and CDR2 SFDVKD. The chain's CDR3 is CATSDSRVGYGYTF. CDR3 nucleotides: TGTGCCACCAGTGATTCCCGGGTTGGATATGGCTACACCTTC.

The chain couples TRBV6-1 to TRBJ2-1, with D perhaps given as TRBD1 or TRBD2 (6 bases each). CDR1 is MNHNS and CDR2 is SASEGT in the germline V gene. Trimming took off 4 bases at V and 6 bases at J, with 13 bases between the two ends. CDR3 length: 14 amino acids. CDR3: CASSGEGGFNEQFF. Here the CDR3 DNA reads TGTGCCAGCAGTGGAGAAGGGGGGTTCAATGAGCAGTTCTTC.

The chain is built from TRBV3-1 and TRBJ2-5; 7 nucleotides agree with TRBD2. The trim removed 3 bases at V and 5 bases at J, leaving 12 bases unmatched. Germline CDR1 is LGHDT and CDR2 is YNNKEL (reference sequence). CDR3 length: 16 amino acids. For the CDR3, the DNA is TGTGCCAGCAGCCATTCCCTAGCGGATCGCCTGGAGACCCAGTACTTC. It yields the protein CASSHSLADRLETQYF.

CDR3 bases: TGCAGTGCCCTAACATGGGTCGAGACCCAGTACTTC. It codes for CSALTWVETQYF. The chain couples TRBV20-1 to TRBJ2-5; D gene ambiguous. The CDR3 consists of 12 residues. Germline CDR1 and CDR2: DFQATT and SNEGSKA (reference sequence). The V gene lost 6 bases and the J gene lost 5 bases, with 13 bases spanning the gap.

This clonotype was seen at least ten times. The CDR3 nucleotides read TGTGCCAGCAGAGGTGAATCGTTGGCCCTTGAGACCCAGTACTTC. It is translated as CASRGESLALETQYF. The gene calls are TRBV6-1 and TRBJ2-5, with D unresolved. The CDR3 is made up of 15 amino acids. V dropped 6 bases and J dropped 5 bases, with 19 bases sitting between them. Germline CDR1 is MNHNS and CDR2 is SASEGT.

In its sample, this clonotype was seen many times. As DNA, the CDR3 is TGTGCCAGCGCACGCGGGGGACAAAAAGCTTTCTTT. Translating gives CASARGGQKAFF. The chain has TRBV6-1 and TRBJ1-1; D is perhaps TRBD1 (6 bases). Deletions cut 8 bases from V and 9 bases from J, with 16 bases between. This CDR3 has 12 amino acids. CDR1 and CDR2 (germline): MNHNS, SASEGT.

This chain joins TRBV2 and TRBJ1-4, with unresolved D. The V end lost 7 bases, the J end lost 5 bases, and 11 bases lay between the germline ends. CDR1 and CDR2 from the germline V gene are SNHLY and FYNNEI. The CDR3 is 13 residues long. The CDR3 DNA is TGTGCCAGCATCCGGGAACCCAATGAAAAACTGTTTTTT. Translating gives CASIREPNEKLFF.

This clonotype was observed at least ten times. V and J are TRBV20-1 and TRBJ1-1, with 8 bases aligning to TRBD1. Germline values: CDR1 DFQATT, CDR2 SNEGSKA (reference sequence). V lost 1 base and J lost 1; bases outside the gene matches: 8. The CDR3 runs to 16 residues. The CDR3 nucleotides read TGCAGTGCTAGAGCCTTTTCTGACAGGGGGAACACTGAAGCTTTCTTT. It specifies CSARAFSDRGNTEAFF.

In this sample, this clonotype turned up a few times. In DNA, the CDR3 is TGTGCCAGCAGGTTTCAGGGGGCGGAAGAAAAACTGTTTTTT. Translation: CASRFQGAEEKLFF. The chain is built from TRBV6-2 or TRBV6-3 and TRBJ1-4; 8 bases map to TRBD1. There are 14 residues in the CDR3. Germline V gene lookup returns CDR1 MNHEY and CDR2 SVGEGT. V dropped 6 bases and J dropped 8; count of bases not matched to a gene: 8.